The rows below give T cell receptor beta chains drawn from one sample of a study of cytomegalovirus exposure and HLA in healthy donors. Libraries were prepared by immunoSEQ multiplex PCR; TCRdb keeps only in-frame clonotypes and omits some of them. The sample lists approximately 130,000 clones; more than 70% were seen once. Sequencing was done on a sample of PBMCs. These receptor sequences come from a woman in her 30s in good health and CMV-seropositive. CDR3s include the opening cysteine and the closing phenylalanine or tryptophan. Each record gives: J gene, clone size, V gene, D gene, CDR3 DNA, CDR3 protein. A D gene is named only where the DNA matches it firmly. Rows give clone size only sometimes, using once, few, many, or a class for an expanded clone.

>TRBJ2-3|-|TRBV6-5|-
TGTGCCAGCAGTTACTCTTCCGGGACTGGCATGACGCAGTATTTT
CASSYSSGTGMTQYF
>TRBJ2-5|-|TRBV2|TRBD1
TGTGCCAGCAGGAGGTGGGACAGGGTGAAGACCCAGTACTTC
CASRRWDRVKTQYF
>TRBJ1-1|-|TRBV7-2|TRBD1
TGTGCCAGCAGCGAACAGGGGGGGAAAGCTTTCTTT
CASSEQGGKAFF
>TRBJ2-7|-|TRBV11-2|TRBD1
TGTGCCAGCAGGCAGGGGGCGGGCGAGCAGTACTTC
CASRQGAGEQYF
>TRBJ2-7|-|TRBV29-1|TRBD2
TGCAGCGCCCACGCGCCCTTGACTAGCGGGGCCACCTACGAGCAGTACTTC
CSAHAPLTSGATYEQYF
>TRBJ1-2|-|TRBV6-5|-
TGTGCCAGCTCTCGAGCCACTTATGGCTACACCTTC
CASSRATYGYTF
>TRBJ1-6|few|TRBV28|TRBD1
TGTGCCAGCAGCCGGGGACAGGGGGGTAATAATTCACCCCTCCACTTT
CASSRGQGGNNSPLHF
>TRBJ1-1|few|TRBV6-5|-
TGTGCCAGCAGGCCTAACGACAGGACTGAAGCTTTCTTT
CASRPNDRTEAFF
>TRBJ1-1|-|TRBV27|TRBD1
TGTGCCAGCAGTTTAAAAGGGGGCGGAGGCACTGAAGCTTTCTTT
CASSLKGGGGTEAFF
>TRBJ1-4|-|TRBV6-5|TRBD1
TGTGCCAGCAGCCCTATTGGGACAGGGGAAAAACTGTTTTTT
CASSPIGTGEKLFF
>TRBJ2-3|-|TRBV4-2|TRBD2
TGTGCCAGCAGCCAAGATCGGACTAGCGGGTCAGATACGCAGTATTTT
CASSQDRTSGSDTQYF
>TRBJ2-1|-|TRBV6-4|TRBD1
TGTGCCAACGGGGACAGCCCAAGGAATGAGCAGTTCTTC
CANGDSPRNEQFF
>TRBJ2-7|-|TRBV6-6|-
TGTGCCACCACCTCGCCGAAAGGGGGGACAGTCTACGAGCAGTACTTC
CATTSPKGGTVYEQYF
>TRBJ2-3|-|TRBV5-1|TRBD1
TGCGCCAGCAGCCTACAGGGGGCAGGAGATACGCAGTATTTT
CASSLQGAGDTQYF
>TRBJ2-7|few|TRBV10-1|-
TGCGCCAGCTCCTCGGGGTCCGAGATCGCCGAGCAGTACTTC
CASSSGSEIAEQYF
>TRBJ2-1|-|TRBV5-6|TRBD2
TGTGCCAGCAGCTTGGGGGGACTAGCGCAAAATGAGCAGTTCTTC
CASSLGGLAQNEQFF
>TRBJ2-3|-|TRBV6-4|TRBD2
TGTGCCAGCAGTGAAAAGGCGGGGGGCAGCACAGATACGCAGTATTTT
CASSEKAGGSTDTQYF
>TRBJ1-3|-|TRBV2|-
TGTGCCAGCAGTGCCCCCCCGGGCACCATATATTTT
CASSAPPGTIYF
>TRBJ1-1|-|TRBV20-1|TRBD1
TGCAGTGCTAGACAGACAGGGCGCGCTTTCTTT
CSARQTGRAFF
>TRBJ1-1|-|TRBV4-1|-
TGCGCCAGCAGCCAAGTTTCATCAGAAGAGGCTGAAGCTTTCTTT
CASSQVSSEEAEAFF
>TRBJ2-7|-|TRBV5-1|TRBD2
TGCGCCAGCAGCGGTAGCGGGAGGGCCAACGAGCAGTACTTC
CASSGSGRANEQYF
>TRBJ2-7|once|TRBV19|-
TGTGCCAGTACTCCCGGACTGGGCTCCTACGAGCAGTACTTC
CASTPGLGSYEQYF
>TRBJ2-2|-|TRBV19|TRBD2
TGTGCCAGTAGGCCAATAGCGGGGAGCTCCGGGGAGCTGTTTTTT
CASRPIAGSSGELFF
>TRBJ2-7|once|TRBV6-5|TRBD1
TGTGCCAGCAGTTACTGGAGACAGGGGAACTCCTACGAGCAGTACTTC
CASSYWRQGNSYEQYF
>TRBJ1-1|-|TRBV28|-
TGTGCCAGCAGCCTCGGGTGGGCTGAAGCTTTCTTT
CASSLGWAEAFF
>TRBJ2-4|-|TRBV5-6|TRBD1
TGTGCCAGCAGCCTGGGACAGGGGACCCTAGCCAAAAACATTCAGTACTTC
CASSLGQGTLAKNIQYF
>TRBJ2-7|-|TRBV10-1|TRBD1
TGCGCCAGCAGCCGGGACAGGGCGGACGAGCAGTACTTC
CASSRDRADEQYF
>TRBJ1-2|few|TRBV6-4|-
TGTGCCAGCAGTGACTCGCCAGGGTGGGGTGGCTACACCTTC
CASSDSPGWGGYTF
>TRBJ2-7|-|TRBV7-9|TRBD1
TGTTCCAGCAGCCCCTTGACAGGGTGGTCCGAGCAGTACTTC
CSSSPLTGWSEQYF
>TRBJ1-2|-|TRBV7-9|TRBD1
TGTGCCAGCAGTCTAGGGGCCCAGGACAGGCTCACCTTC
CASSLGAQDRLTF
>TRBJ1-6|-|TRBV9|-
TGTGCCAGCAGCGTAGGGGGAGAGAATTCACCCCTCCACTTT
CASSVGGENSPLHF
>TRBJ2-3|-|TRBV7-3|-
TGTGCCAGCAGCTATACTTCTGGCGGGGGCAAGGATACGCAGTATTTT
CASSYTSGGGKDTQYF
>TRBJ2-5|-|TRBV18|TRBD1
TGTGCCAGCTCACCTGACAGGGGGAGTCGGGAGACCCAGTACTTC
CASSPDRGSRETQYF
>TRBJ1-4|few|TRBV5-1|-
TGCGCCAGCAGCTTGGTCGTTGGGAGTGGCGAAAAACTGTTTTTT
CASSLVVGSGEKLFF
>TRBJ2-5|few|TRBV30|TRBD1
TGTGCCTGGCCGCGACAGGGGGGGAAAGAGACCCAGTACTTC
CAWPRQGGKETQYF
>TRBJ2-7|few|TRBV7-8|TRBD2
TGTGCCAGCAGCTTACTCGGGGGGACCTACGAGCAGTACTTC
CASSLLGGTYEQYF
>TRBJ2-7|-|TRBV6-5|-
TGTGCCAGCAGTAACCGGGACACTGTAAACTTC
CASSNRDTVNF
>TRBJ2-4|-|TRBV19|-
TGTGCCAGTAGTAACACAGGTCTCAAAAACATTCAGTACTTC
CASSNTGLKNIQYF
>TRBJ1-3|-|TRBV2|-
TGTGCCAGCAGTGAAGAGACTCCTAGCTCTGGAAACACCATATATTTT
CASSEETPSSGNTIYF
>TRBJ2-7|-|TRBV6-5|TRBD2
TGTGCCAGCCGCGTAGCGGGGGGTCGCGAGCAGTACTTC
CASRVAGGREQYF
>TRBJ1-2|-|TRBV14|TRBD1
TGTGCCAGCAGCCAACGGGACAGGGCCTATGGCTACACCTTC
CASSQRDRAYGYTF
>TRBJ2-7|-|TRBV7-9|TRBD1
TGTTCCAGCAGCATTTCCACAGGGGGCAGCGAGCAGTACTTC
CSSSISTGGSEQYF
>TRBJ1-1|-|TRBV19|-
TGTGCCAGTAGTATTTCCAACAGGGTGGACACTGAAGCTTTCTTT
CASSISNRVDTEAFF
>TRBJ2-7|-|TRBV6-1|-
TGTGCCAGCAGTGAAGCGGAGCAGACTCTGCGTTGTGAGCAGTACTTC
CASSEAEQTLRCEQYF
>TRBJ2-1|-|TRBV7-9|TRBD2
TGTGCCAGCAGCTTCCTTCTAGCGGGAGGGTACAATGAGCAGTTCTTC
CASSFLLAGGYNEQFF
>TRBJ2-7|-|TRBV6-6|-
TGTGCCAGCAGTTCAGCAGAGGGCTCCTACGAGCAGTACTTC
CASSSAEGSYEQYF
>TRBJ1-6|-|TRBV28|-
TGTGCCAGCAGTTTAAGCCCGCCTAATTCACCCCTCCACTTT
CASSLSPPNSPLHF
>TRBJ1-1|-|TRBV28|-
TGTGCCGGGACCAAGGGGGGGCGCTGGACTGAAGCTTTCTTT
CAGTKGGRWTEAFF
>TRBJ1-6|-|TRBV5-1|-
TGCGCCAGCAGCCTGGAAGGGGGAACTGGCTCCTATAATTCACCCCTCCACTTT
CASSLEGGTGSYNSPLHF
>TRBJ1-6|-|TRBV2|TRBD1
TGTGCCAGACAGGGGACAGTTAATTCACCCCTCCACTTT
CARQGTVNSPLHF
>TRBJ2-7|-|TRBV28|TRBD1
TGTGCCAGCAGTTTTGTCTGGACAGGGGTGGGTAGCGGGTCTTACGAGCAGTACTTC
CASSFVWTGVGSGSYEQYF
>TRBJ2-7|few|TRBV4-1|-
TGCGCCAGCAGCCAAGGAGACAGCTACGAGCAGTACTTC
CASSQGDSYEQYF
>TRBJ1-1|-|TRBV19|TRBD1
TGTGCCAGTAGTCCTCGGGACAGGGATGGAGAAGCTTTCTTT
CASSPRDRDGEAFF
>TRBJ1-6|-|TRBV10-1|-
TGCGCCAGCAGTGAAAGGGGAAGCTCCTATAATTCACCCCTCCACTTT
CASSERGSSYNSPLHF
>TRBJ1-1|-|TRBV19|-
TGTGCCAGTAGAACGGGGGGAGCACGGCACACTGAAGCTTTCTTT
CASRTGGARHTEAFF
>TRBJ1-2|-|TRBV6-5|TRBD1
TGTGCCAGCAGTACGACAGGGTGTGGCTACACCTTC
CASSTTGCGYTF